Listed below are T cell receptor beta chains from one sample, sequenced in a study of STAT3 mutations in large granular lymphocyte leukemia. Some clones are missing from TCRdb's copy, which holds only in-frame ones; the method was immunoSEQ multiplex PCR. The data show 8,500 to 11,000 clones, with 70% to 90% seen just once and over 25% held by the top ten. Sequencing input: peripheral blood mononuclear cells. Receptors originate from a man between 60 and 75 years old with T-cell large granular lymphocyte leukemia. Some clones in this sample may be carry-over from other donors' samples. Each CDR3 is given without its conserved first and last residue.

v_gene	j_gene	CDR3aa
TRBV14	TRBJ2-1	ASSLDSNSYNEQF
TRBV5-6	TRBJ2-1	ASSFSGSGRF
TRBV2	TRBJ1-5	ASSETQSNQPQH
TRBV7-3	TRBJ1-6	ASSFGQNNSPLH
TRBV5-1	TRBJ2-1	ASSLGRVGYNEQF
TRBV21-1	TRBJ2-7	ASASKGTLGAYEQY
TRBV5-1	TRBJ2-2	ASHPGAGVITGELF
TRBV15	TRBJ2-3	ATSRDMVSSTDTQY
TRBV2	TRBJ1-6	ARTAARGSPLH
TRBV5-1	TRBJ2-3	ASSPGAIFPDTQY
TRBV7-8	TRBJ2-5	ASSHRRKQETQY
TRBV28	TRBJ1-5	ASSLRGTGTRNQPQH
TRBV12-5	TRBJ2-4	ASGSSGKSAKNIQY
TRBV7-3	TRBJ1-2	ASSANTVADGYT
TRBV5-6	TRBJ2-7	ASSLAWTEATEQY
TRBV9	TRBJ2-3	ASSLDFLITIGTQY